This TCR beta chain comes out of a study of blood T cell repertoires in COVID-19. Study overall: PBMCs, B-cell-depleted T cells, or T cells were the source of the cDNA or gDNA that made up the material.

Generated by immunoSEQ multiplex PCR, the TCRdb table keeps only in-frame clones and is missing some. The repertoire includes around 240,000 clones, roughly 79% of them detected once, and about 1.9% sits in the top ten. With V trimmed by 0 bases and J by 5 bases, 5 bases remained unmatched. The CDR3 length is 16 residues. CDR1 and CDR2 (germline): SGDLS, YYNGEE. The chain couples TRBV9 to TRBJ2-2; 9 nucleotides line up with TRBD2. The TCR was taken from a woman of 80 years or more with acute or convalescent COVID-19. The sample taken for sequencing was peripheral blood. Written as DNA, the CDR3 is TGTGCCAGCAGCGTAGGTTTAGCGGGAGTTACCGGGGAGCTGTTTTTT. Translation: CASSVGLAGVTGELFF.